This TCR beta chain was sequenced for a study of human T cells and chemical hapten exposure. Time point denoted: patch test 3, about 24 weeks after DPC sensitization. The treatment here: therapeutic diphenylcyclopropenone sensitization with weekly scalp DPC. The study's library attached unique molecular identifiers to single cDNA molecules. In the authors' methods: Sample TCR totals centred on a median of approximately 96,000, ranging roughly 20,000 to 690,600. One entry per CDR3 protein results from TCRdb running MiXCR on the RACE reads. These V and J calls rely on TCRdb rather than the paper's analysis. The sample has tens of thousands of distinct CDR3 sequences, 10% to 12% seen once; the top ten hold under 4.5%. Specimen: whole blood, collected in connection with sensitization to the hapten diphenylcyclopropenone (DPC). The receptor was derived from a woman aged 50 to 65 with alopecia areata. Some clones in this sample may be carry-over from other donors' samples.

CDR3 sequence (DNA): TGTGCCAGCAGCCCTACCCTGACAGGGTTCGGCGAGCAGTACTTC. This codes for CASSPTLTGFGEQYF. This rearrangement joins TRBV11-2 to TRBJ2-7, with 7 bases matching TRBD1. The J segment lost 6 bases and the V segment lost 5 bases, leaving 13 bases of the junction unmatched. Per germline, CDR1 SGHAT and CDR2 FQNNGV. The CDR3 spans 15 residues.